These T cell receptor beta chains were read from a single sample in a study of cytomegalovirus exposure and HLA in healthy donors. The data were produced by immunoSEQ multiplex PCR, yet TCRdb's version contains in-frame clones alone and is incomplete. The sample holds about 160,000 clones, around 96% seen once. Sequenced: PBMCs. The receptors derive from a woman aged 18 to 35 in good health and CMV-seronegative. Both conserved end residues are trimmed from each CDR3.

V gene,CDR3 protein
TRBV27,ASSPGQGPNTGELF
TRBV2,ASSEATALFNYGYT
TRBV6-6,ASSYPPGNEQY
TRBV10-3,AISESMRSDYEQY
TRBV4-3,ASSQDPRGAAGTGELF
TRBV7-8,ASSLVWSKGTSGGDLVQY
TRBV6-5,ASSYEGGVNTEAF
TRBV9,ASSTQGSGALH
TRBV6-1,ASRTGQYSYEQY
TRBV4-1,ASSQTGATEAF
TRBV5-1,ASSLGGTGYGYT
TRBV7-6,ASSLELEDTQY
TRBV6-5,ASSYGTGGKNTIY
TRBV15,ATSRTPGQTYNEQF
TRBV13,ASSLVVDGYT
TRBV4-1,ASSQDGNRGQTEAF
TRBV5-1,ASSLAGISGNTIY
TRBV5-6,ASSPQNYGYT
TRBV6-1,ASSEAVTAGSYEQY
TRBV18,ASSISPSPYEQY
TRBV7-2,ASSLPLAGVEQY
TRBV19,ASSIGGGSTEAF
TRBV2,ASNQGSEKLF
TRBV7-9,ASSLAQGMNTEAF
TRBV5-4,ASSPREVQGGTEAF
TRBV19,ASSRQGAGQPQH
TRBV6-5,ASSDRGRNTEAF
TRBV4-3,ASSPYAADTQY
TRBV18,ASSPRGMVDYGYT
TRBV7-3,ASSLGGARTDTQY
TRBV25-1,ASSGQYEQY
TRBV15,ATSRGEHNEQF
TRBV18,ASSRALTDTQY
TRBV25-1,ASSAHMEVRTDTQY
TRBV21-1,ASSKEANHYGYT
TRBV7-9,ASSSGERRDDTQY
TRBV9,ASSVDSRNEQF
TRBV2,ASSVRISYEQY
TRBV2,ASSGTGGGWNTEAF
TRBV5-6,ASSLGGTNTGELF
TRBV5-1,ASSPAGGNYEQY
TRBV19,ASSRARGSGNTIY
TRBV5-1,ASSLSGNGPLNT
TRBV30,AWSVHSNYGYT
TRBV7-9,ASSLPVGEKLF
TRBV5-1,ASSLGGTGKNYGYT
TRBV6-1,ASIRDRPYGYT
TRBV6-5,ASSLQTGRVLT
TRBV6-1,ASSPTGQGYYGYT
TRBV11-3,ASSPWTGEQY
TRBV29-1,SGRRTAQETQY
TRBV27,VSSLLGLGEAHYGYT
TRBV7-2,ASSSGVPVEKLF